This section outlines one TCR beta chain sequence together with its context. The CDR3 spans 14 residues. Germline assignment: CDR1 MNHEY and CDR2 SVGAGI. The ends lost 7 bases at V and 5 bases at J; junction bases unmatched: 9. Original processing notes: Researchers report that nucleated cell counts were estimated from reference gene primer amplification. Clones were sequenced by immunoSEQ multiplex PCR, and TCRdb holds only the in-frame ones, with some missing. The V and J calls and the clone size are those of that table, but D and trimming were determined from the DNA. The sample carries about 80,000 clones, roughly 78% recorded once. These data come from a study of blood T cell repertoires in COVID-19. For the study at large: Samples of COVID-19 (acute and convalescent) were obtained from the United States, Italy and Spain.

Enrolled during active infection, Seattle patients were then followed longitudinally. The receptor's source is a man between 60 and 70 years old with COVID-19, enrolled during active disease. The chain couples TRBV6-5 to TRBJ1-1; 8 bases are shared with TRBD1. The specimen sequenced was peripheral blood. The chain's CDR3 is CASKTTGGGTEAFF. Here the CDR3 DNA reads TGTGCCAGCAAAACTACAGGGGGAGGGACTGAAGCTTTCTTT.